Here is one T cell receptor beta chain with its context. Exposure to brentuximab vedotin varied, and each patient had relapsed following autologous stem cell transplantation. This sample was included in a study of PD-1 blockade in classical Hodgkin lymphoma. Repertoires were generated with immunoSEQ multiplex PCR, while TCRdb's copy carries only in-frame clones and drops some. The sample lists 40,000 to 65,000 clones; 81% were seen once. Germline-derived CDR1 and CDR2 are MNHEY and SMNVEV (reference sequence). CDR3 size: 16 residues. The V and J ends lost 1 base and 3 bases respectively, with 13 bases between them.

The chain joins TRBV27 to TRBJ2-1; D assignment may be TRBD1 or TRBD2 (5 bases each). The clonotype was recovered from a human donor with classical Hodgkin lymphoma. The specimen was peripheral blood mononuclear cells (PBMCs), collected at baseline. For the CDR3, the DNA is TGTGCCAGCAGTTTATTGGGGGAGTTAGGCTACAATGAGCAGTTCTTC. Protein product: CASSLLGELGYNEQFF.